This TCR beta chain appears in the sequencing data of a study of CD8 T cells in Susac syndrome. TCR beta sequences were obtained from blood CD8+ and CD4+ T cells. A quantity of about 0.45 to 1 ug RNA underwent reverse transcription using random hexamers. TCRdb fed the immunoSEQ multiplex PCR reads into MiXCR, producing one record per CDR3 protein. The sample lists some 200,000 distinct CDR3 sequences, about 94% seen once, with roughly 0.098% in the top ten. The germline V gene has CDR1 LNHNV and CDR2 YYDKDF (reference sequence). The CDR3 length is 13 residues. The V end was cut by 8 bases, the J end by 1 base, with 11 bases between.

The clonotype originates from a human donor with Susac syndrome. The J gene is TRBJ1-1, the V gene TRBV15, with unresolved D. The material sequenced was CD4+ T cells from PBMCs. The CDR3, as DNA: TGTGCCACCCGGGGTTGGGGGAACACTGAAGCTTTCTTT. This codes for CATRGWGNTEAFF.